This record concerns one T cell receptor beta chain sequence. CDR1 is WSHSY and CDR2 is SAAADI in the germline V gene. This CDR3 has 14 residues. V was trimmed by 8 bases and J by 7 bases, leaving 20 bases between them. Libraries were prepared by immunoSEQ multiplex PCR; TCRdb keeps only in-frame clonotypes and omits some of them. The table lists about 28,000 clones, around 90% of them singletons, with about 16% in the top ten. The entry originates in a study of blood T cell repertoires in COVID-19. The clonotype comes from a human donor in a cohort sampled during active COVID-19. The chain couples TRBV10-2 to TRBJ1-1; a weak D match, TRBD1 (6 bases). The sequenced material came from peripheral blood. The CDR3 nucleotides read TGCGCCAGCGGGGCGACGAAGGGGGTGGGTGAAGCTTTCTTT. Protein product: CASGATKGVGEAFF.